This T cell receptor (beta chain) was recovered during a study of OX40 agonist ivuxolimab in advanced cancers. Study at large: The mean age was about 61 years, ranging from about 23 to 79, with approximately 85% of participants male. Broader study findings: In general, CD8+ T cells held more expanded clones than CD4+ did, on average. With doses of 0.1 to 3.0 mg/kg, CD4+ and CD8+ blood T cells had undergone clonal expansion by week 6.

The assay was immunoSEQ multiplex PCR, and TCRdb's table has in-frame clones only and misses some. The sample consists of roughly 110,000 clones, 80% to 95% of them appearing once. As to this clone: The target antigen is unknown.

Trimming took off 0 bases at V and 5 bases at J, with 8 bases between the two ends. Germline loops: CDR1 SGDLS, CDR2 YYNGEE. The CDR3 consists of 14 residues. The starting material was CD4+ or CD8+ T cells sorted from blood, obtained in a trial of the OX40 agonist ivuxolimab. This clonotype was obtained from an adult with an advanced solid tumor such as melanoma, head and neck, liver or kidney cancer. The chain carries TRBV9 and TRBJ1-4; D unclear. DNA of the CDR3: TGTGCCAGCAGCGTAGGGTGGATGAATGAAAAACTGTTTTTT. This sequence encodes CASSVGWMNEKLFF.